This T cell receptor (beta chain) was documented in a study of PD-1 blockade in classical Hodgkin lymphoma (dated by TCRdb to about 2020). Describing the broader study: Nivolumab dosing was 3 mg/kg intravenously every 2 weeks, continuing until either disease progression or unacceptable toxicity. A peripheral blood immune signature of response to PD-1 blockade in classical Hodgkin lymphoma was defined using TCR beta sequencing and CyTOF.

At the junction V is shortened by 4 bases and J by 1 base, with 6 bases in between. CDR1 and CDR2 are read off the germline V gene (reference sequence) as WNHNN and SYGVQD. Including the terminal cysteine and phenylalanine, the CDR3 comprises 13 residues. Just the 39-base CDR3 DNA is kept, in frame starting at base 1. Concerning this clone itself: The target of this receptor is not known. It has no much larger one-base neighbor in the sample; base qualities were not kept.

Reading the label with the study, this specimen's time point is: cycle 2 day 1 (C2D1) of nivolumab. Every trial patient had relapsed following autologous stem cell transplantation, and prior brentuximab vedotin exposure was what differed among cohorts A, B and C. The trial cohort comprised some 60 patients with relapsed/refractory classical Hodgkin lymphoma whose best overall responses were complete response, partial response or progressive disease. Trial patients were treated with single-agent nivolumab in the multi-cohort phase II CheckMate 205 trial. Best overall response was determined by an independent review committee according to the 2007 International Working Group response criteria. Trial PBMCs were collected immediately before nivolumab initiation (C1D1) and during therapy at cycle 2 day 1 and cycle 4 day 1. Peripheral blood was collected in 8 mL Vacutainer Cell Preparation Tubes, from which PBMCs were isolated by centrifugation and then cryopreserved.

What the work shows at the level of the full study, not this receptor alone: Baseline TCR diversity was reported as lower in newly diagnosed patients than in healthy donors, and lower still in relapsed/refractory patients. The study was restricted to a single clinical trial cohort, and the causes of repertoire differences, possibly disease activity or prior therapy, were left undefined. Trial patients with a complete response had baseline diversity similar to that of newly diagnosed patients, while partial responders and progressors had significantly lower diversity. Patients starting nivolumab less than 1 year after ASCT had lower diversity and were excluded from later analyses to avoid confounding by immune reconstitution. A significant rise by C4D1 was seen in CD4+ but not CD8+ TCR diversity (p=0.0027 vs p=0.16), with the rise being most apparent in complete responders (p=0.02).

Genomic DNA was extracted with the Qiagen DNeasy kit from unsorted PBMCs and from negatively selected CD4+ and CD8+ fractions. TCR beta CDR3 regions were subjected to amplification by immunoSEQ multiplex PCR with primers that anneal to V and J segments. A synthetic immune receptor repertoire was used to minimize amplification bias, and any remaining bias was removed computationally after sequencing. Under the source paper's analysis protocol: Repertoire diversity was quantified as the Shannon entropy index using custom Python scripts. Unsorted, CD4+ and CD8+ repertoires were analyzed separately, except for combined analyses in which CD4+ and CD8+ sequences were merged in silico. Clonal expansion was defined as at least a 2-fold frequency increase after treatment relative to C1D1, with a pseudocount of 0.5 for undetected baseline clones. Singleton clones were defined as clones with 0 or 1 copy at C1D1, and non-singleton clones were defined as clones with 2 or more copies. Clones expanded in unsorted samples were assigned a CD4+, CD8+ or unknown annotation through matching of protein sequences in sorted samples from the same patient. Wilcoxon tests on paired samples were used to test changes in diversity from C1D1 to C4D1. TCRdb's version of the immuneACCESS table is confined to in-frame rearrangements and falls short of the full clone set. An unresolved V gene accounts for under half of the shortfall where checked; the remainder is of unknown origin. Clone size and the V and J calls come from that table; the DNA yielded D and trimming. Recorded for this sample are under 40,000 clones; 76% of them occurred a single time. 16% of the sample lies in the top ten.

The clonotype originates from a human donor with classical Hodgkin lymphoma. Recombination linked TRBV10-1 to TRBJ2-3; possibly the D gene is TRBD2, per 6 matching bases. Sequenced material: peripheral blood mononuclear cells (PBMCs), taken before the second cycle of nivolumab. The CDR3 is CASSAGGTDTQYF. Read as DNA, the sequence is TGCGCCAGCAGTGCGGGAGGCACAGATACGCAGTATTTT.